These 3 T cell receptor beta chains were sequenced from one sample in a study of T cell responses to AZD1222 COVID-19 vaccine. This table comes from immunoSEQ multiplex PCR, and its TCRdb copy is limited to in-frame clones, with some not included. The sample has roughly 99,000 clones, approximately 93% seen once; the top ten hold 7.5% to 9.5%. This specimen consisted of peripheral blood, obtained 28 days after the second AZD1222 dose. These receptors were collected from an adult who received the AZD1222 COVID-19 vaccine.

V gene TRBV27 combines with J gene TRBJ2-7, with a tentative D call TRBD1 (5 bases). The CDR3 length is 13 residues. Deletions cut 6 bases from V and 0 bases from J, with 9 bases between. In germline, CDR1 is MNHEY, CDR2 SMNVEV (reference sequence). The CDR3 DNA is TGTGCCAGCAGGGGGCGAAACTCCTACGAGCAGTACTTC. Translated, it gives CASRGRNSYEQYF.

This chain links TRBV29-1 with TRBJ2-2; possible D gene TRBD1, 6 bases. The CDR3 loop spans 15 amino acids. CDR1 SQVTM and CDR2 ANQGSEA come from the germline V gene. Deletions cut 6 bases from V and 4 bases from J, with 18 bases between. The CDR3: CSVGIGGFGTGELFF. Here the CDR3 DNA reads TGCAGCGTGGGTATAGGGGGATTTGGCACCGGGGAGCTGTTTTTT.

V usage is TRBV5-4 and J usage is TRBJ2-3, with 9 bases lining up with TRBD2. Trimming cost V 3 bases and J 1 base; bases outside gene matches: 6. The CDR3 loop spans 16 amino acids. Germline V gene sequence: CDR1 SGHNT, CDR2 YYREEE (reference sequence). DNA for the CDR3: TGTGCCAGCAGCTCCCCGGGCGGGAGGGGCACAGATACGCAGTATTTT. It codes for CASSSPGGRGTDTQYF.